This T cell receptor beta chain appears in the sequencing data of a study of blood T cells in healthy people across ages. Study-level information: Per every two T cells, about one barcoded beta molecule was captured by template switching.

The CDR3 totals 13 residues. V lost 1 base and J lost 0, with 3 bases in between. Primed by a sample-barcoded 5' primer and a J-beta primer mix, a second PCR proceeded for roughly 7 to 11 cycles. TCRdb re-called the 5' RACE reads with MiXCR, one entry per CDR3 protein. The table has some 940,000 distinct CDR3 sequences, almost 30% seen once. This clonotype was seen at least ten times. The same data also contributed to another study, on T cells of mothers and their children. According to that study: Three healthy Caucasian mothers served as donors, and their six children did as well.

The clonotype originates from a woman in her forties in good health. Sequenced input: blood. This sequence joins TRBV12-3 or TRBV12-4 and TRBJ2-5; D not certain. The CDR3, as DNA: TGTGCCAGCAGTTTAGAGGACCAAGAGACCCAGTACTTC. Amino acid sequence: CASSLEDQETQYF.